The 22 T cell receptor beta chains below all came from one sample that was sequenced in a study of OX40 agonist ivuxolimab in advanced cancers. Method: immunoSEQ multiplex PCR; TCRdb's copy keeps in-frame clones and lacks some. The sample includes 25,000 or so clones, 84% of them seen just once. The sample here was CD4+ or CD8+ T cells sorted from blood, taken in a trial of the OX40 agonist ivuxolimab. These receptor sequences come from an adult with an advanced solid tumor such as melanoma, head and neck, liver or kidney cancer.

The chain links TRBV6-5 to TRBJ2-1; TRBD2 might be the D (5 bases). Trimming took off 2 bases at V and 10 bases at J, with 9 bases between the two ends. CDR1 MNHEY and CDR2 SVGAGI come from the germline V gene. The CDR3 totals 12 residues. The CDR3 nucleotides read TGTGCCAGCAGTTACGGGGAGACGGAGCAGTTCTTC. Translating it yields CASSYGETEQFF.

The chain recombines TRBV7-2 with TRBJ1-2; D not certain. CDR1 is SGHTA and CDR2 is FQGNSA in the germline V gene. The length of the CDR3 is 14 residues. The germline V and J ends were trimmed by 3 bases and 0 bases, with 8 bases remaining between them. Written as DNA, the CDR3 is TGTGCCAGCAGCTTGGACGGGGCTAACTATGGCTACACCTTC. This sequence encodes CASSLDGANYGYTF.

There are a few counts of this clone. The chain links TRBV19 to TRBJ1-4; D ambiguous. The V gene's germline CDR1 is LNHDA and CDR2 SQIVND (reference sequence). This CDR3 has 12 amino acids. Trimming shortened V by 6 bases and J by 8 bases, and 10 bases separated the two germline ends. CDR3 loop: CASSASGEKLFF. CDR3 nucleotide sequence: TGTGCCAGTAGCGCCTCCGGCGAAAAACTGTTTTTT.

The rearrangement joins TRBV27 to TRBJ1-4; D not certain. The CDR3 contains 16 residues. V gave up 4 bases and J gave up 0 bases, with 12 bases separating them. In germline, CDR1 is MNHEY, CDR2 SMNVEV (reference sequence). CDR3 loop: CASSSMNGATNEKLFF. The DNA of the CDR3 is TGTGCCAGCAGTTCAATGAACGGTGCAACTAATGAAAAACTGTTTTTT. Combining the CDR3 with reference TRBV27 and TRBJ1-4 gives the whole variable domain EAQVTQNPRYLITVTGKKLTVTCSQNMNHEYMSWYRQDPGLGLRQIYYSMNVEVTDKGDVPEGYKVSRKEKRNFPLILESPSPNQTSLYFCASSSMNGATNEKLFFGSGTQLSVL.

The rearrangement joins TRBV21-1 to TRBJ1-3. TRBV21-1 is deemed a pseudogene. The CDR3 runs 16 residues. CDR3: CASSKGQPVSGNTIYF. In DNA form, the CDR3 reads TGTGCCAGCAGCAAAGGGCAGCCGGTCTCTGGAAACACCATATATTTT.

This clone was counted a single time. The chain joins TRBV4-3 to TRBJ2-1; D might be TRBD2 (7 bases). The CDR3 totals 16 residues. The V gene's germline CDR1 is LGHNA and CDR2 YSLEER. V was shortened by 0 bases and J by 3 bases, with 12 bases between the two germline ends. The CDR3 DNA follows: TGCGCCAGCAGCCAAGATAGGGGGGGCTTCTACAATGAGCAGTTCTTC. Translating gives CASSQDRGGFYNEQFF.

V gene TRBV9 combines with J gene TRBJ1-1; D is possibly TRBD1 (6 bases). CDR3 length: 15 residues. V lost 4 bases and J lost 4, with 17 bases in between. Germline V gene sequence: CDR1 SGDLS, CDR2 YYNGEE. Here the CDR3 DNA reads TGTGCCAGCAGCCCAGAGGGGGGATGGGCCACTGAAGCTTTCTTT. Protein: CASSPEGGWATEAFF.

The chain links TRBV7-9 to TRBJ1-2, with 12 bases that match TRBD1. Germline assignment: CDR1 SEHNR and CDR2 FQNEAQ (reference sequence). This CDR3 has 16 residues. The V and J ends lost 5 bases and 4 bases, in that order; junction bases with no gene match: 8. The CDR3 loop is CASSPRGQGAFYGYTF. For the CDR3, the DNA is TGTGCCAGCAGCCCGAGGGGACAGGGGGCCTTCTATGGCTACACCTTC.

V usage is TRBV9 and J usage is TRBJ2-7; D perhaps matches TRBD1 (6 bases). V gave up 4 bases and J gave up 3 bases, with 17 bases separating them. CDR1 SGDLS and CDR2 YYNGEE come from the germline V gene. The CDR3 is made up of 15 amino acids. The CDR3 protein is CASSSYPGTLYEQYF. CDR3 in DNA: TGTGCCAGCAGCTCATACCCCGGGACACTCTACGAGCAGTACTTC.

V is TRBV4-1 and J is TRBJ2-2; 9 bases match TRBD1. The CDR3 spans 14 residues. CDR1 and CDR2 (germline): MGHRA, YSYEKL. V trimming: 2 bases; J trimming: 9 bases; junction bases outside the gene matches: 4. In DNA form, the CDR3 reads TGCGCCAGCAGCCAACACAGGGGGCTCTGGGAGCTGTTTTTT. Translating it yields CASSQHRGLWELFF.

The chain uses TRBV11-2 and TRBJ2-7; no firm D call. The CDR3 is made up of 11 amino acids. Germline CDR1 reads SGHAT; CDR2 reads FQNNGV. The V and J ends lost 4 bases and 7 bases respectively, with 8 bases between them. The DNA of the CDR3 is TGTGCCAGCAGCTCCCCCGGGGAGCAGTACTTC. It encodes CASSSPGEQYF. The variable domain in full, with the rest retrieved from reference TRBV11-2 and TRBJ2-7, is EAGVAQSPRYKIIEKRQSVAFWCNPISGHATLYWYQQILGQGPKLLIQFQNNGVVDDSQLPKDRFSAERLKGVDSTLKIQPAKLEDSAVYLCASSSPGEQYFGPGTRLTVT.

The chain links TRBV6-6 to TRBJ1-4; D ambiguous. This CDR3 spans 16 amino acids. Trimming took off 0 bases at V and 10 bases at J, with 18 bases between the two ends. Germline CDR1 MNHNY, CDR2 SVGAGI (reference sequence). In DNA, the CDR3 is TGTGCCAGCAGTTACTCAAAGGAAATCTACCTTGGAAAACTGTTTTTT. Residues: CASSYSKEIYLGKLFF.

The V and J genes are TRBV4-3 and TRBJ1-3, with D uncertain. Germline V gene sequence: CDR1 LGHNA, CDR2 YSLEER. V lost 0 bases to trimming and J lost 1 base, with 10 bases between them. There are 16 residues in the CDR3. The DNA of the CDR3 is TGCGCCAGCAGCCAAGAGGGGTTAGGATCTGGAAACACCATATATTTT. Translation gives CASSQEGLGSGNTIYF.

The chain links TRBV11-2 to TRBJ1-1; D is perhaps TRBD1 (5 bases). There are 15 residues in the CDR3. Trimming stripped 5 bases from V and 1 base from J, with 14 bases between. Germline loops: CDR1 SGHAT, CDR2 FQNNGV. CDR3 nucleotide sequence: TGTGCCAGCAGCCGCGGAGGCAGGGAGAACACTGAAGCTTTCTTT. This translates into CASSRGGRENTEAFF.

V and J are TRBV15 and TRBJ2-2; a weak D match, TRBD2 (6 bases). V was trimmed by 4 bases and J by 5 bases, leaving 17 bases between them. The CDR3 covers 16 residues. Germline assignment: CDR1 LNHNV and CDR2 YYDKDF (reference sequence). In DNA form, the CDR3 reads TGTGCCACCAGCATCCTCGGGGCTAGCGTAACCGGGGAGCTGTTTTTT. It encodes CATSILGASVTGELFF.

The DNA of the CDR3 is TGTGCCAGCAGCCAAGAAACAGAAAGCAATCAGCCCCAGCATTTT. Translation gives CASSQETESNQPQHF. This chain uses TRBV4-2 with TRBJ1-5; D gene ambiguous. Deletions cut 0 bases from V and 1 base from J, with 7 bases between. The CDR3 spans 15 residues. Germline CDR1 LGHNA, CDR2 YNFKEQ.

This chain joins TRBV18 and TRBJ2-7; TRBD1 matches at 9 bases. The CDR3 is made up of 16 amino acids. The germline gives CDR1 KGHSH, CDR2 LQKENI. With 3 bases clipped from V and 5 bases from J, the junction kept 11 bases outside the gene matches. DNA of the CDR3: TGTGCCAGCTCACCGGACAGGGGAAACGTGGGTAACGAGCAGTACTTC. Protein: CASSPDRGNVGNEQYF. The whole variable domain, filled in from reference TRBV18 and TRBJ2-7, reads NAGVMQNPRHLVRRRGQEARLRCSPMKGHSHVYWYRQLPEEGLKFMVYLQKENIIDESGMPKERFSAEFPKEGPSILRIQQVVRGDSAAYFCASSPDRGNVGNEQYFGPGTRLTVT.

The V and J genes are TRBV5-6 and TRBJ2-7; no clear D gene. CDR1 and CDR2 (germline): SGHDT, YYEEEE. Trimming stripped 4 bases from V and 3 bases from J, with 11 bases between. The CDR3 sequence is 13 residues long. CDR3 sequence reads: CASSPRADYEQYF. DNA of the CDR3: TGTGCCAGCAGCCCCCGGGCCGACTACGAGCAGTACTTC.

The chain couples TRBV29-1 to TRBJ2-5; D gene uncertain. The CDR3 is made up of 12 amino acids. Looked up from germline, CDR1 is SQVTM and CDR2 is ANQGSEA. The ends were cut back, 4 bases at V and 6 bases at J, with 12 bases in the middle. CDR3 nucleotide sequence: TGCAGCGTTGTCTCACGTTTTAAGACCCAGTACTTC. Translation: CSVVSRFKTQYF.

This chain links TRBV7-2 with TRBJ1-5; 7 nucleotides align to TRBD1. The CDR3 has 18 residues. V gave up 5 bases and J gave up 0 bases; unmatched junction bases: 13. Germline V gives CDR1 SGHTA, CDR2 FQGNSA. The CDR3 protein is CASSPGTDRLHSNQPQHF. CDR3 coding DNA: TGTGCCAGCAGCCCGGGGACAGATAGATTACATAGCAATCAGCCCCAGCATTTT.

The chain uses TRBV9 and TRBJ2-7; 15 nucleotides align to TRBD2. The germline CDR1 and CDR2 sequences are SGDLS and YYNGEE. Losses at the gene ends were 4 bases for V and 4 bases for J; bases not matched to a gene: 3. The CDR3 spans 15 residues. The CDR3 DNA follows: TGTGCCAGCAGCCCCGGGACTAGCGGGGGGTACGAGCAGTACTTC. Its protein is CASSPGTSGGYEQYF.

The chain employs TRBV5-1 and TRBJ2-1; D is unclear. With 0 bases removed from V and 9 bases from J, the gap between germline ends came to 7 bases. The CDR3 covers 12 residues. Germline CDR1 reads SGHRS; CDR2 reads YFSETQ. CDR3 residues: CASSLAGVEQFF. The CDR3 nucleotides read TGCGCCAGCAGCTTGGCGGGCGTTGAGCAGTTCTTC.